The 22 T cell receptor beta chains presented below share a single source sample, sequenced in a study of T cell responses to AZD1222 COVID-19 vaccine. Generated by immunoSEQ multiplex PCR, the TCRdb table keeps only in-frame clones and is missing some. The sample shows some 150,000 clones, more than 85% of them seen only once. The sample consisted of peripheral blood, taken on day 0 of AZD1222 vaccination. Source of these receptors: an adult in good health.

The gene calls are TRBV27 and TRBJ1-2; a possible D gene is TRBD1 (6 bases). Germline V gene sequence: CDR1 MNHEY, CDR2 SMNVEV (reference sequence). This CDR3 is 14 amino acids long. The V gene lost 5 bases and the J gene lost 0 bases, with 10 bases spanning the gap. For the CDR3, the DNA is TGTGCCAGCAGTCCGAGGACAGCTAACTATGGCTACACCTTC. Translated: CASSPRTANYGYTF.

The chain uses TRBV19 and TRBJ1-5; D gene unclear. The CDR3 extends over 16 amino acids. Germline values: CDR1 LNHDA, CDR2 SQIVND (reference sequence). Trimming stripped 1 base from V and 6 bases from J, with 16 bases between. DNA of the CDR3: TGTGCCAGTAGTATAGGGTGGAGGCAGAGTCGTCAGCCCCAGCATTTT. This codes for CASSIGWRQSRQPQHF. Full variable domain (outside the CDR3, taken from reference TRBV19 and TRBJ1-5): DGGITQSPKYLFRKEGQNVTLSCEQNLNHDAMYWYRQDPGQGLRLIYYSQIVNDFQKGDIAEGYSVSREKKESFPLTVTSAQKNPTAFYLCASSIGWRQSRQPQHFGDGTRLSIL.

V usage is TRBV30 and J usage is TRBJ1-3; no clear D. Germline V CDR1 and CDR2: GTSNPN, SVGIG (reference sequence). Trimming removed 8 bases at V and 0 bases at J, with 14 bases between. The CDR3 spans 14 residues. CDR3 in DNA: TGTGCCCGGGGAGGGTCCAGCTCTGGAAACACCATATATTTT. This gives the protein CARGGSSSGNTIYF.

This sequence joins TRBV4-2 and TRBJ1-2; D not certain. V lost 0 bases and J 1 base, leaving 3 bases between the germline ends. The CDR3 covers 13 residues. Germline lookup yields CDR1 LGHNA and CDR2 YNFKEQ. The CDR3 coding sequence is TGTGCCAGCAGCCAAGAGTTTAACTATGGCTACACCTTC. It specifies CASSQEFNYGYTF.

V and J are TRBV19 and TRBJ2-2; D call uncertain. V was pared by 0 bases and J by 9 bases, with 8 bases between. Germline V lookup: CDR1 LNHDA, CDR2 SQIVND (reference sequence). CDR3 length: 13 residues. The CDR3 loop reads CASSIELRRELFF. CDR3 bases: TGTGCCAGTAGTATAGAGTTAAGGCGGGAGCTGTTTTTT.

This rearrangement joins TRBV19 to TRBJ1-5, with D possibly matching TRBD1 (6 bases). Trimming stripped 1 base from V and 6 bases from J, with 13 bases between. The CDR3 has 15 amino acids. The germline CDR1 and CDR2 sequences are LNHDA and SQIVND (reference sequence). This CDR3 reads CASSIGGGPGQPQHF. CDR3 sequence (DNA): TGTGCCAGTAGTATAGGTGGGGGGCCGGGTCAGCCCCAGCATTTT.

V is TRBV5-1 and J is TRBJ2-1; 8 nucleotides match TRBD1. This CDR3 has 15 residues. The ends lost 1 base at V and 4 bases at J; junction bases unmatched: 4. Germline V CDR1 and CDR2: SGHRS, YFSETQ. The CDR3 DNA follows: TGCGCCAGCAGCTTGCGACAGGGGTCGTACAATGAGCAGTTCTTC. This translates into CASSLRQGSYNEQFF.

The chain couples TRBV11-3 to TRBJ1-1, with no clear D. V gave up 2 bases and J gave up 4 bases, with 11 bases separating them. The germline gives CDR1 SGHNT, CDR2 YENEEA. There are 14 residues in the CDR3. Here the CDR3 DNA reads TGTGCCAGCAGCTTATTCTTGGGGATCACTGAAGCTTTCTTT. Protein: CASSLFLGITEAFF.

This clone was found once. The chain uses TRBV5-1 and TRBJ2-7, with a possible D match to TRBD1 (6 bases). This CDR3 spans 15 amino acids. Germline values: CDR1 SGHRS, CDR2 YFSETQ. Trimming pared 4 bases from V and 3 bases from J, leaving 17 bases between. CDR3 residues: CASSLKQGTNYEQYF. In DNA, the CDR3 is TGCGCCAGCAGCCTCAAACAGGGTACCAACTACGAGCAGTACTTC.

This chain joins TRBV6-6 and TRBJ1-3, with D unclear. Deletions cut 0 bases from V and 6 bases from J, with 9 bases between. CDR1 MNHNY and CDR2 SVGAGI come from the germline V gene (reference sequence). The CDR3 runs to 14 residues. The CDR3 loop is CASSYSPGLNTIYF. In DNA, the CDR3 is TGTGCCAGCAGTTACTCGCCAGGTTTAAACACCATATATTTT.

This chain links TRBV4-1 with TRBJ1-1; a weak D match, TRBD1 (5 bases). Germline V gene lookup returns CDR1 MGHRA and CDR2 YSYEKL. Between the trimmed V and J ends, which lost 3 bases and 1 base, there was a span of 12 bases. The CDR3 length is 15 residues. In DNA, the CDR3 is TGCGCCAGCAGCCATGCCGGGACGGGGAACACTGAAGCTTTCTTT. Its translation is CASSHAGTGNTEAFF.

The rearrangement uses TRBV6-6 and TRBJ2-3, with D hard to call. Per the germline V gene, CDR1 is MNHNY and CDR2 is SVGAGI (reference sequence). The V end was cut by 5 bases, the J end by 1 base, with 4 bases between. There are 12 residues in the CDR3. CDR3 residues: CASSGGTDTQYF. CDR3 DNA: TGTGCCAGCAGTGGCGGCACAGATACGCAGTATTTT.

This chain connects TRBV9 to TRBJ2-1, with 10 bases identical to TRBD1. The CDR3 is made up of 15 amino acids. Germline-derived CDR1 and CDR2 are SGDLS and YYNGEE. V gave up 3 bases and J gave up 7 bases; unmatched junction bases: 7. CDR3 DNA: TGTGCCAGCAGCGCTGGACAGGGGGGTTTTAATGAGCAGTTCTTC. Amino acids: CASSAGQGGFNEQFF.

The chain couples TRBV6-2 or TRBV6-3 to TRBJ2-1; 9 nucleotides match TRBD1. Germline values: CDR1 MNHEY, CDR2 SVGEGT. The CDR3 totals 16 residues. J lost 9 bases, V lost 2 bases, and 11 bases had no gene match. The CDR3 DNA reads as TGTGCCAGCAGTTACCAACCGGGACAGGGTTGGGGTGAGCAGTTCTTC. As protein: CASSYQPGQGWGEQFF.

The chain recombines TRBV27 with TRBJ1-5; D gene unclear. The CDR3 is made up of 13 amino acids. V was shortened by 6 bases and J by 9 bases, with 15 bases between the two germline ends. CDR1 and CDR2 (germline): MNHEY, SMNVEV (reference sequence). The CDR3 DNA is TGTGCCAGCAGCCCCAAGTGGGAGGGGCCCCAGCATTTT. Amino acids: CASSPKWEGPQHF.

Here the CDR3 DNA reads TGTGCCAGCAGCCCATCGGTGGGCGAGCAGTACTTC. Its translation is CASSPSVGEQYF. V and J are TRBV12-3 or TRBV12-4 and TRBJ2-7; D uncertain. V lost 6 bases to trimming and J lost 6 bases, with 12 bases between them. The length of the CDR3 is 12 residues.

CDR3 sequence: CASSQGHSNQPQHF. CDR3 DNA sequence: TGTGCCAGCAGCCAGGGGCATAGCAATCAGCCCCAGCATTTT. This sequence joins TRBV3-1 (or the pseudogene TRBV3-2) and TRBJ1-5, with a possible D match to TRBD1 (5 bases). Per germline, CDR1 LGHDT and CDR2 YNNKEL (reference sequence). The ends were cut back, 3 bases at V and 0 bases at J, with 6 bases in the middle. This CDR3 contains 14 residues.

The chain carries TRBV19 and TRBJ1-3, with D perhaps TRBD1 (5 bases). The ends were cut back, 3 bases at V and 0 bases at J, with 12 bases in the middle. Germline V gives CDR1 LNHDA, CDR2 SQIVND (reference sequence). The CDR3 spans 16 residues. Here the CDR3 DNA reads TGTGCCAGTAGTATGGGGCAGCGATCCTCTGGAAACACCATATATTTT. It codes for CASSMGQRSSGNTIYF.

The chain recombines TRBV5-5 with TRBJ2-3, with 11 bases that match TRBD2. This CDR3 is built from 15 residues. The ends lost 4 bases at V and 7 bases at J; junction bases unmatched: 8. CDR1 and CDR2 (germline): SGHKS, YYEKEE (reference sequence). In nucleotides, the CDR3 is TGTGCCAGCAGCGATTTAGCGGGGGGGCCGAATACGCAGTATTTT. This gives the protein CASSDLAGGPNTQYF.

The V and J genes are TRBV7-9 and TRBJ1-2; no clear D gene. The V end was cut by 5 bases, the J end by 5 bases, with 30 bases between. Germline assignment: CDR1 SEHNR and CDR2 FQNEAQ (reference sequence). CDR3 length equals 19 residues. CDR3 sequence (DNA): TGTGCCAGCAGCCCCGCCCCGGGGTCGGTATGCCATAGAGCATATGGCTACACCTTC. It is translated as CASSPAPGSVCHRAYGYTF.

V gene TRBV5-1 combines with J gene TRBJ1-3; D is undetermined. The CDR3 has 15 amino acids. Trimming took 4 bases from V and 1 from J, leaving 12 bases between them. CDR1 and CDR2 from the germline V gene are SGHRS and YFSETQ. DNA of the CDR3: TGCGCCAGCAGCCTGGGAAGTGGATCTGGAAACACCATATATTTT. It encodes CASSLGSGSGNTIYF.

The rearrangement links TRBV5-1 to TRBJ2-1; 10 bases agree with TRBD2. Germline CDR1 is SGHRS and CDR2 is YFSETQ. The CDR3 totals 15 residues. J gave up 15 bases and V 4 bases, and 16 bases lay outside the gene matches. The CDR3 protein is CASSPTLSGGAWRFF. The CDR3 nucleotides read TGCGCCAGCAGCCCCACCCTCAGCGGGGGGGCCTGGAGGTTCTTC.